The sample holds many counts of the clone carrying this TCR beta chain. This specimen comes from a study of kidney transplant recipient with SARS-CoV-2 infection. The V end lost 2 bases, the J end lost 4 bases, and 12 bases lay between the germline ends. The CDR3 runs to 15 residues. Germline V gene data show CDR1 as PRHDT and CDR2 as FYEKMQ (reference sequence). MiXCR was run by TCRdb on the reads, yielding one entry per CDR3 protein. The top ten clones hold more than 6.5% of a sample with approximately 250,000 distinct CDR3 sequences, 25% to 30% of them seen once. V is TRBV13 and J is TRBJ1-3; D unclear. The sequence came from a young adult male patient who had COVID-19 and was a kidney transplant recipient. Some T cells may arise from the graft donor. The sequences come from a blood sample, collected at baseline and between days 110 and 120 from a kidney transplant recipient. The CDR3 here is CASSLQSFPGNTIYF. The CDR3 DNA sequence: TGTGCCAGCAGCTTACAGTCGTTCCCCGGAAACACCATATATTTT.